Listed here are 19 T cell receptor beta chains from one sample, sequenced in a study of blood T cell repertoires in COVID-19. TCRdb's table, derived via immunoSEQ multiplex PCR, lists solely in-frame clones and lacks some. The sample has around 110,000 clones, around 88% seen once; the top ten hold around 6.5%. The sample was peripheral blood. These receptors all come from a man in his forties or fifties with active or convalescent COVID-19.

The chain combines TRBV6-5 with TRBJ1-5, with 8 bases matching TRBD1. Germline CDR1 reads MNHEY; CDR2 reads SVGAGI. After removal of 6 bases from V and 1 base from J, the junction contained 5 bases not matched to a gene. The CDR3 sequence is 15 residues long. DNA for the CDR3: TGTGCCAGCAGCGGACAGGGAAGGAGCAATCAGCCCCAGCATTTT. This gives the protein CASSGQGRSNQPQHF.

The chain combines TRBV3-1 (or the pseudogene TRBV3-2) with TRBJ2-5; D may be TRBD1 (6 bases). Germline V CDR1 and CDR2: LGHDT, YNNKEL (reference sequence). Trimming left V 8 bases short and J 5 bases short, with 18 bases between. The length of the CDR3 is 14 residues. CDR3 nucleotides: TGTGCCAGCGCCGAGGGGGTTTCTTATGAGACCCAGTACTTC. Protein: CASAEGVSYETQYF.

J is TRBJ2-1 and V is TRBV7-2; 14 bases match TRBD2. Trimming at V came to 5 bases and at J to 9 bases, leaving 15 bases not matched to a gene. CDR1 and CDR2 (germline): SGHTA, FQGNSA. The CDR3 length is 18 residues. CDR3 region: CASSLRNLGTSGSGEQFF. The CDR3 coding sequence is TGTGCCAGCAGCCTACGAAATCTCGGGACTAGCGGGAGCGGTGAGCAGTTCTTC.

The V call is TRBV5-1, the J call TRBJ1-5; tentative D call: TRBD1 (5 bases). The CDR3 is made up of 16 amino acids. V gave up 4 bases and J gave up 2 bases, with 16 bases separating them. In germline, CDR1 is SGHRS, CDR2 YFSETQ. CDR3 nucleotide sequence: TGCGCCAGCAGCCCCCCCCCAGGGATGGGCAATCAGCCCCAGCATTTT. Its translation is CASSPPPGMGNQPQHF.

V and J are TRBV10-3 and TRBJ2-3; 11 positions agree with TRBD2. From germline, CDR1 is ENHRY and CDR2 SYGVKD. V dropped 6 bases and J dropped 4; count of bases not matched to a gene: 15. The CDR3 is made up of 18 amino acids. The CDR3 region is CAISRNKLAGGSADTQYF. The CDR3 coding sequence is TGTGCCATCAGCCGAAACAAGCTAGCGGGAGGATCGGCAGATACGCAGTATTTT.

The chain has TRBV29-1 and TRBJ1-1, with TRBD1 as a possible D gene (5 bases). The germline V and J ends were trimmed by 4 bases and 1 base, with 10 bases remaining between them. In germline, CDR1 is SQVTM, CDR2 ANQGSEA. This CDR3 is 13 amino acids long. DNA for the CDR3: TGCAGCGTTGGGGGCCGTAGGAACACTGAAGCTTTCTTT. Its translation: CSVGGRRNTEAFF. Looking up the rest from reference TRBV29-1 and TRBJ1-1 gives the full variable domain: SAVISQKPSRDICQRGTSLTIQCQVDSQVTMMFWYRQQPGQSLTLIATANQGSEATYESGFVIDKFPISRPNLTFSTLTVSNMSPEDSSIYLCSVGGRRNTEAFFGQGTRLTVV.

The V and J genes are TRBV6-5 and TRBJ1-1; unclear D gene. The CDR3 totals 14 residues. V lost 2 bases and J 5 bases, leaving 12 bases between the germline ends. The germline gives CDR1 MNHEY, CDR2 SVGAGI. The CDR3 DNA follows: TGTGCCAGCAGTTACGGGCCGGGGAGGACTGAAGCTTTCTTT. It specifies CASSYGPGRTEAFF.

The chain joins TRBV30 to TRBJ1-2; tentatively, D is TRBD1 (5 bases). The V end lost 4 bases, the J end lost 1 base, and 13 bases lay between the germline ends. Looked up from germline, CDR1 is GTSNPN and CDR2 is SVGIG (reference sequence). The CDR3 consists of 14 residues. The CDR3: CAWTPGVFNYGYTF. As DNA, the CDR3 is TGTGCCTGGACCCCGGGGGTGTTTAACTATGGCTACACCTTC.

The rearrangement uses TRBV4-1 and TRBJ2-2; D is perhaps TRBD2 (6 bases). CDR1 and CDR2 from the germline V gene are MGHRA and YSYEKL. V lost 3 bases to trimming and J lost 1 base, with 9 bases between them. The CDR3 is made up of 15 amino acids. CDR3 region: CASSQYGGNTGELFF. CDR3 in DNA: TGCGCCAGCAGCCAGTACGGGGGGAACACCGGGGAGCTGTTTTTT.

The genes are TRBV5-1 and TRBJ2-7, with 11 bases matching TRBD2. Germline values: CDR1 SGHRS, CDR2 YFSETQ. The CDR3 is 18 residues long. After removal of 1 base from V and 4 bases from J, the junction contained 13 bases not matched to a gene. The CDR3 DNA sequence: TGCGCCAGCAGCTTGTTTCCGGGACTAGCGGAGGGAGTATACGAGCAGTACTTC. Translation gives CASSLFPGLAEGVYEQYF. The whole variable domain, filled in from reference TRBV5-1 and TRBJ2-7, reads KAGVTQTPRYLIKTRGQQVTLSCSPISGHRSVSWYQQTPGQGLQFLFEYFSETQRNKGNFPGRFSGRQFSNSRSEMNVSTLELGDSALYLCASSLFPGLAEGVYEQYFGPGTRLTVT.

This clone has just a few counts. The gene calls are TRBV29-1 and TRBJ1-4, with 7 bases aligning to TRBD1. The junction had 13 bases not matched to a gene; V was cut back by 5 bases and J by 7 bases. CDR3 length: 15 amino acids. Germline V gives CDR1 SQVTM, CDR2 ANQGSEA. The CDR3 DNA reads TGCAGCGTTTATCAGGGGGTTGGGGGTGGTGAAAAACTGTTTTTT. It encodes CSVYQGVGGGEKLFF.

The chain employs TRBV5-5 and TRBJ1-1, with D hard to call. This CDR3 is built from 14 residues. Germline V CDR1 and CDR2: SGHKS, YYEKEE (reference sequence). V lost 2 bases, J lost 2 bases, and 10 bases lay in between. CDR3 DNA: TGTGCCAGCAGCTTTTTAGCTGATAACACTGAAGCTTTCTTT. It yields the protein CASSFLADNTEAFF.

The chain recombines TRBV21-1 with TRBJ1-5. TRBV21-1 represents a pseudogene. This CDR3 comprises 15 residues. For the CDR3, the DNA is TGTGCCAGCAGCAATCTTGGGGGGTGCAGTCAGCCCCAGCATTTT. It codes for CASSNLGGCSQPQHF.

The gene calls are TRBV11-2 and TRBJ2-5; 7 bases fit TRBD2. CDR1 and CDR2 (germline): SGHAT, FQNNGV. CDR3 size: 13 residues. With 11 bases clipped from V and 2 bases from J, the junction kept 8 bases outside the gene matches. CDR3 residues: CASAGTLQETQYF. The DNA for the CDR3 is TGTGCCTCAGCGGGGACTCTGCAAGAGACCCAGTACTTC.

This rearrangement joins TRBV4-1 to TRBJ1-1; D perhaps matches TRBD1 (5 bases). The V and J ends lost 0 bases and 10 bases respectively, with 6 bases between them. The CDR3 loop spans 11 amino acids. Germline V lookup: CDR1 MGHRA, CDR2 YSYEKL. The DNA of the CDR3 is TGCGCCAGCAGCCAAGATCAGGGAGCTTTCTTT. Its protein is CASSQDQGAFF.

This clone was found once. V usage is TRBV19 and J usage is TRBJ1-1, with 7 bases lining up with TRBD1. V was clipped by 4 bases and J by 11 bases; unmatched bases: 7. The CDR3 contains 12 residues. In germline, CDR1 is LNHDA, CDR2 SQIVND (reference sequence). CDR3 amino acids: CASSSRGFVAFF. In DNA, the CDR3 is TGTGCCAGTAGTAGCAGGGGGTTCGTGGCTTTCTTT.

This chain joins TRBV25-1 and TRBJ2-7, with TRBD2 matching over 10 bases. Germline trimming cut 1 base from V and 6 bases from J; bases unmatched to any gene: 6. The CDR3 is made up of 15 amino acids. Germline lookup yields CDR1 MGHDK and CDR2 SYGVNS. Written as DNA, the CDR3 is TGTGCCAGCAGTGAATCTTTAGCGGGAGGCTCCGAGCAGTACTTC. Translation gives CASSESLAGGSEQYF.

The sample holds one count of this clone. The rearrangement joins TRBV6-2 or TRBV6-3 to TRBJ2-2; 11 nucleotides line up with TRBD1. The length of the CDR3 is 17 residues. CDR1 is MNHEY, CDR2 SVGEGT, per germline. V was clipped by 2 bases and J by 3 bases; unmatched bases: 5. Here the CDR3 DNA reads TGTGCCAGCAGTTACGGGACAGGGGGTTTGGACACCGGGGAGCTGTTTTTT. Protein sequence: CASSYGTGGLDTGELFF.

The chain links TRBV29-1 to TRBJ2-1, with 8 bases identical to TRBD2. Germline values: CDR1 SQVTM, CDR2 ANQGSEA. After removal of 4 bases from V and 9 bases from J, the junction contained 2 bases not matched to a gene. CDR3 length: 11 amino acids. Here the CDR3 reads CSVGLAGEQFF. CDR3 in DNA: TGCAGCGTTGGTCTAGCGGGTGAGCAGTTCTTC.